The T cell receptor beta chain under discussion was sequenced for a study of naive and memory T cell subsets. Findings and caveats of the study: Possibly reflecting memory cells re-expressing CD45RA, a few larger clonotypes occurred in naive repertoires, especially CD8.

CMV status came from CD4+ IFNgamma after overnight CMV lysate stimulation. An equimolar mix of two oligonucleotides served as the beta constant-region primer for TRBC1 and TRBC2. Nested alpha and beta constant-region primers with the SP2 primer drove four PCR rounds on ligated cDNA. TCRdb passed the UMI-ligation and nested PCR reads through MiXCR, listing each CDR3 protein once. The sample consists of about 99,000 distinct CDR3 sequences, around 13% of them appearing once. In the case of this clonotype: The antigen is unknown.

CDR3 size: 14 residues. Germline V gene lookup returns CDR1 SNHLY and CDR2 FYNNEI. Trimming at V came to 4 bases and at J to 7 bases, leaving 8 bases not matched to a gene. The receptor comes from a human donor in good health. The rearrangement links TRBV2 to TRBJ1-1, with 8 positions matching TRBD1. The specimen sequenced was naive CD8+ T cells from blood. The CDR3 nucleotides read TGTGCCAGCAGTGTCGATCGACAGGGGCTTGAAGCTTTCTTT. As protein: CASSVDRQGLEAFF.